Following are 27 T cell receptor beta chains from one sample sequenced in a study of shared clonotypes between healthy human individuals. It was CD45RO-negative cells, positively selected for CCR7, that made up naive CD8 cells, with terminally differentiated effector memory CD45RA+ cells excluded. TCRdb keeps only in-frame clones here, not all; method: immunoSEQ multiplex PCR. This repertoire shows around 1.9 million clones, just over 90% found once; its top ten account for more than 1.5%. Material: naive CD8+ T cells from PBMCs. The source is a man younger than 35 in good health. Some clones in this sample may be carry-over from other donors' samples.

The chain joins TRBV7-9 to TRBJ2-2; weak D call: TRBD2 (5 bases). The V end lost 0 bases, the J end lost 4 bases, and 12 bases lay between the germline ends. From germline, CDR1 is SEHNR and CDR2 FQNEAQ (reference sequence). CDR3 length: 16 amino acids. The CDR3 loop reads CASSLAPHGLTGELFF. Written as DNA, the CDR3 is TGTGCCAGCAGCTTAGCTCCACACGGACTCACCGGGGAGCTGTTTTTT.

This clone was recorded a few times. Its ends do not fully match the called genes, so a read error is possible. V and J are TRBV5-4 and TRBJ1-5; possibly TRBD1 for D (6 bases). CDR1 and CDR2 from the germline V gene are SGHNT and YYREEE (reference sequence). The CDR3 extends over 14 amino acids. CDR3 DNA: TGTGCCACCAGCTCCGGGGGCAGCAATCAGCCCCAGCATTTT. Translated, it gives CATSSGGSNQPQHF.

This chain connects TRBV19 to TRBJ1-1; 11 bases agree with TRBD1. Losses at the gene ends were 8 bases for V and 4 bases for J; bases not matched to a gene: 6. CDR3 length: 14 amino acids. CDR1 LNHDA and CDR2 SQIVND come from the germline V gene (reference sequence). The CDR3: CASGFGTGGTEAFF. CDR3 DNA sequence: TGTGCCAGTGGATTCGGGACAGGGGGCACTGAAGCTTTCTTT. The variable domain in full, completed from reference TRBV19 and TRBJ1-1, reads DGGITQSPKYLFRKEGQNVTLSCEQNLNHDAMYWYRQDPGQGLRLIYYSQIVNDFQKGDIAEGYSVSREKKESFPLTVTSAQKNPTAFYLCASGFGTGGTEAFFGQGTRLTVV.

V usage is TRBV9 and J usage is TRBJ2-7; 8 nucleotides align to TRBD1. V shed 2 bases, J shed 7 bases, and the junction held 11 bases outside the gene matches. CDR1 is SGDLS, CDR2 YYNGEE, per germline. This CDR3 contains 15 residues. For the CDR3, the DNA is TGTGCCAGCAGCGTCGGCCTACAGGGGGACGGGGAGCAGTACTTC. Translated: CASSVGLQGDGEQYF.

This clone was detected once. This rearrangement joins TRBV28 to TRBJ1-2, with 7 nucleotides matching TRBD1. The CDR3 totals 14 residues. Trimming removed 5 bases from V and 2 bases from J; junction bases left unmatched: 5. Looked up from germline, CDR1 is MDHEN and CDR2 is SYDVKM. CDR3: CASSRGQRNYGYTF. As DNA, the CDR3 is TGTGCCAGCAGTAGGGGACAGAGAAACTATGGCTACACCTTC.

The rearrangement joins TRBV27 to TRBJ1-5, with TRBD1 matching over 8 bases. With 5 bases clipped from V and 4 bases from J, the junction kept 7 bases outside the gene matches. The CDR3 extends over 15 amino acids. Germline CDR1 reads MNHEY; CDR2 reads SMNVEV (reference sequence). The chain's CDR3 is CASSPQGVRNQPQHF. Here the CDR3 DNA reads TGTGCCAGCAGTCCACAGGGGGTTCGGAATCAGCCCCAGCATTTT.

The chain is built from TRBV6-5 and TRBJ1-1; possibly TRBD1 for D (5 bases). CDR3 length equals 16 residues. V was pared by 2 bases and J by 0 bases, with 13 bases between. Germline-derived CDR1 and CDR2 are MNHEY and SVGAGI. The chain's CDR3 is CASSYGVWGMNTEAFF. The CDR3 nucleotides read TGTGCCAGCAGTTACGGGGTGTGGGGCATGAACACTGAAGCTTTCTTT.

The chain has TRBV6-1 and TRBJ2-7; 13 bases map to TRBD2. From germline, CDR1 is MNHNS and CDR2 SASEGT. Losses at the gene ends were 4 bases for V and 1 base for J; bases not matched to a gene: 7. The CDR3 extends over 17 amino acids. The CDR3 spells CASSGLAGGTFSYEQYF. The CDR3 coding sequence is TGTGCCAGCAGTGGACTAGCGGGAGGAACCTTTTCCTACGAGCAGTACTTC.

The genes are TRBV9 and TRBJ2-5; the D gene is possibly TRBD2 (7 bases). There are 13 residues in the CDR3. Per germline, CDR1 SGDLS and CDR2 YYNGEE. Trimming took 5 bases from V and 6 from J, leaving 14 bases between them. The CDR3: CASSDRGGKTQYF. The CDR3 DNA reads as TGTGCCAGCAGTGATAGGGGGGGAAAGACCCAGTACTTC.

The rearrangement uses TRBV7-8 and TRBJ2-7, with 8 bases lining up with TRBD1. J lost 2 bases, V lost 8 bases, and 2 bases had no gene match. Germline CDR1 and CDR2: SGHVS and FQNEAQ. The CDR3 is 12 amino acids. CDR3 sequence reads: CASGDRTYEQYF. Written as DNA, the CDR3 is TGTGCCAGCGGGGACAGGACCTACGAGCAGTACTTC.

The rearrangement uses TRBV7-9 and TRBJ1-1; D gene uncertain. Germline V CDR1 and CDR2: SEHNR, FQNEAQ (reference sequence). The V and J ends lost 3 bases and 9 bases respectively, with 11 bases between them. The CDR3 contains 12 residues. The CDR3 loop reads CASSLPGRQAFF. As DNA, the CDR3 is TGTGCCAGCAGCTTGCCGGGCAGACAAGCTTTCTTT.

V usage is TRBV9 and J usage is TRBJ1-5, with 8 bases that match TRBD1. Trimming removed 5 bases from V and 4 bases from J; junction bases left unmatched: 20. Looked up from germline, CDR1 is SGDLS and CDR2 is YYNGEE. The CDR3 has 19 residues. CDR3: CASSPEAGQAKGTNQPQHF. The CDR3 DNA sequence: TGTGCCAGCAGTCCAGAGGCGGGACAGGCAAAAGGTACTAATCAGCCCCAGCATTTT.

V and J are TRBV29-1 and TRBJ1-2; unclear D gene. V was trimmed by 1 base and J by 3 bases, leaving 12 bases between them. Per germline, CDR1 SQVTM and CDR2 ANQGSEA. The CDR3 contains 14 residues. DNA of the CDR3: TGCAGCGTTGAAGGAATTGAGGGCCACTATGGCTACACCTTC. Encoded protein: CSVEGIEGHYGYTF.

V and J are TRBV2 and TRBJ1-1, with D tentatively TRBD1 (5 bases). V was pared by 4 bases and J by 6 bases, with 15 bases between. CDR1 SNHLY and CDR2 FYNNEI come from the germline V gene. The CDR3 has 14 amino acids. CDR3 sequence (DNA): TGTGCCAGCAGTGCCATCAGGGTCGTGGCTGAAGCTTTCTTT. Encoded protein: CASSAIRVVAEAFF.

Concerning this clone: Other nucleotide sequences in the sample specify the same CDR3. V and J are TRBV27 and TRBJ2-2; TRBD1 aligns across 10 bases. Trimming removed 5 bases from V and 5 bases from J; junction bases left unmatched: 5. This CDR3 is 15 amino acids long. Germline V gene sequence: CDR1 MNHEY, CDR2 SMNVEV (reference sequence). CDR3 coding DNA: TGTGCCAGCAGTCCGCGACAGGGGGCGACCGGGGAGCTGTTTTTT. The encoded protein is CASSPRQGATGELFF.

The V call is TRBV6-5, the J call TRBJ2-7; TRBD1 might be the D (7 bases). The V end lost 7 bases, the J end lost 7 bases, and 20 bases lay between the germline ends. The CDR3 covers 14 residues. Germline V gene sequence: CDR1 MNHEY, CDR2 SVGAGI. The CDR3 DNA sequence: TGTGCCAGCAACTGGAGGGACAGCGTATTGGAGCAGTACTTC. Translation: CASNWRDSVLEQYF.

In its sample, this clone was seen once. V is TRBV27 and J is TRBJ1-6; perhaps TRBD1 as D (6 bases). Trimming left V 5 bases short and J 8 bases short, with 13 bases between. Germline CDR1 and CDR2: MNHEY and SMNVEV (reference sequence). This CDR3 region has 14 residues. CDR3 loop: CASSLTGSDSPLHF. CDR3 coding DNA: TGTGCCAGCAGTCTTACAGGGTCTGATTCACCCCTCCACTTT.

The chain uses TRBV7-8 and TRBJ2-1; D may be TRBD1 or TRBD2 (5 bases each). Trimming removed 1 base at V and 1 base at J, with 11 bases between. This CDR3 is built from 16 residues. CDR1 and CDR2 (germline): SGHVS, FQNEAQ. The CDR3 nucleotides read TGTGCCAGCAGCTTAGGAACAGAGGGGTCCTACAATGAGCAGTTCTTC. Protein sequence: CASSLGTEGSYNEQFF.

The chain couples TRBV14 to TRBJ2-1; D tentatively fits TRBD1 or TRBD2 (7 bases each). The V end was cut by 2 bases, the J end by 3 bases, with 14 bases between. The CDR3 totals 16 residues. Per germline, CDR1 SGHDN and CDR2 FVKESK. The CDR3 sequence is CASSQRGGGLYNEQFF. CDR3 in DNA: TGTGCCAGCAGCCAAAGGGGAGGGGGCCTCTACAATGAGCAGTTCTTC.

The chain uses TRBV27 and TRBJ1-4; D gene uncertain. The CDR3 has 15 amino acids. The germline V gene has CDR1 MNHEY and CDR2 SMNVEV (reference sequence). Trimming removed 5 bases at V and 0 bases at J, with 10 bases between. The CDR3 DNA sequence: TGTGCCAGCAGTCCAGGACTTGCAACTAATGAAAAACTGTTTTTT. Its translation: CASSPGLATNEKLFF.

This clone was recorded once. The J gene is TRBJ1-5, the V gene TRBV28, with D hard to call. Germline loops: CDR1 MDHEN, CDR2 SYDVKM. Trimming cost V 8 bases and J 0 bases, with 17 bases left between them. The CDR3 sequence is 16 residues long. CDR3 sequence reads: CASLPRIQDSNQPQHF. The CDR3 DNA sequence: TGTGCCAGCTTGCCCAGAATTCAGGATAGCAATCAGCCCCAGCATTTT.

Details on this clone: Other DNA sequences in the sample encode the same CDR3. J is TRBJ2-7 and V is TRBV28, with D possibly being TRBD1 (5 bases). Per germline, CDR1 MDHEN and CDR2 SYDVKM. This CDR3 comprises 13 residues. V was cut by 2 bases and J by 2 bases, with 7 bases left in between. The DNA for the CDR3 is TGTGCCAGCAGTTTAATGACAGCCTACGAGCAGTACTTC. This sequence encodes CASSLMTAYEQYF.

The chain joins TRBV27 to TRBJ2-5; D is unclear. From germline, CDR1 is MNHEY and CDR2 SMNVEV (reference sequence). This CDR3 contains 16 residues. V was cut by 3 bases and J by 6 bases, with 20 bases left in between. This CDR3 is CASSFGDRAVTQTQYF. DNA of the CDR3: TGTGCCAGCAGTTTTGGCGACCGGGCCGTTACACAGACCCAGTACTTC.

The J gene is TRBJ2-3, the V gene TRBV5-5; maybe TRBD1 (6 bases). Germline values: CDR1 SGHKS, CDR2 YYEKEE (reference sequence). The V end lost 0 bases, the J end lost 1 base, and 12 bases lay between the germline ends. The CDR3 has 16 amino acids. CDR3 nucleotides: TGTGCCAGCAGCTTGGCCGGGGACACCCGCACAGATACGCAGTATTTT. Amino acids: CASSLAGDTRTDTQYF.

This clone was observed a handful of times. The chain uses TRBV19 and TRBJ2-3; TRBD1 agrees at 9 bases. This CDR3 is 15 amino acids long. With V trimmed by 3 bases and J by 3 bases, 4 bases remained unmatched. The germline CDR1 and CDR2 sequences are LNHDA and SQIVND (reference sequence). This chain's CDR3 is CASSIYRGLTDTQYF. The CDR3 DNA reads as TGTGCCAGTAGTATTTACAGGGGGCTAACAGATACGCAGTATTTT.

The rearrangement links TRBV11-1 to TRBJ2-1, with no clear D. In germline, CDR1 is SGHAT, CDR2 FQDESV (reference sequence). V shed 2 bases and J shed 8 bases, with 10 bases lying between them. This CDR3 is built from 13 residues. The CDR3 is CASSLFGQDEQFF. The CDR3 region has the DNA TGTGCCAGCAGCTTATTCGGCCAAGATGAGCAGTTCTTC. Based on the CDR3 plus reference TRBV11-1 and TRBJ2-1, the full variable domain is EAEVAQSPRYKITEKSQAVAFWCDPISGHATLYWYRQILGQGPELLVQFQDESVVDDSQLPKDRFSAERLKGVDSTLKIQPAELGDSAMYLCASSLFGQDEQFFGPGTRLTVL.

This chain uses TRBV27 with TRBJ2-1; D might be TRBD2 (5 bases). The CDR3 covers 17 residues. The V gene lost 2 bases and the J gene lost 4 bases, with 18 bases spanning the gap. CDR1 is MNHEY and CDR2 is SMNVEV in the germline V gene (reference sequence). CDR3: CASSLGGRVWIYNEQFF. The CDR3 DNA reads TGTGCCAGCAGTTTAGGAGGACGAGTGTGGATTTACAATGAGCAGTTCTTC.